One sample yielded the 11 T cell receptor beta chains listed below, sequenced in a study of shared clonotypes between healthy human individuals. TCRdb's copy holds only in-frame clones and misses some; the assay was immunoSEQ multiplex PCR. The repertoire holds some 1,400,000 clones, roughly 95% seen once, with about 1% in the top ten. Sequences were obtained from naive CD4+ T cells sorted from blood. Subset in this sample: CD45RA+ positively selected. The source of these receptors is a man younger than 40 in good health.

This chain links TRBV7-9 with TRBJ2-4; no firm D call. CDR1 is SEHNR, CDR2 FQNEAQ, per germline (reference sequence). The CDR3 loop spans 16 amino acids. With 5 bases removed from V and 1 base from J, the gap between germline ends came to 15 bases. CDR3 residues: CASSPRDPVAKNIQYF. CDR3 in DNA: TGTGCCAGCAGCCCAAGAGACCCAGTCGCCAAAAACATTCAGTACTTC. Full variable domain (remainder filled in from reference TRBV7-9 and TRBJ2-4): DTGVSQNPRHKITKRGQNVTFRCDPISEHNRLYWYRQTLGQGPEFLTYFQNEAQLEKSRLLSDRFSAERPKGSFSTLEIQRTEQGDSAMYLCASSPRDPVAKNIQYFGAGTRLSVL.

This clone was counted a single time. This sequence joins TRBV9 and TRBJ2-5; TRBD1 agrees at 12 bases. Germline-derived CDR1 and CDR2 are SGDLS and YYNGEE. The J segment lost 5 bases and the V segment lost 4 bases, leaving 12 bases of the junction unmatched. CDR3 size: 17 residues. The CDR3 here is CASSPRSTGQGAETQYF. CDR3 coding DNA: TGTGCCAGCAGCCCGAGATCCACGGGACAGGGGGCGGAGACCCAGTACTTC.

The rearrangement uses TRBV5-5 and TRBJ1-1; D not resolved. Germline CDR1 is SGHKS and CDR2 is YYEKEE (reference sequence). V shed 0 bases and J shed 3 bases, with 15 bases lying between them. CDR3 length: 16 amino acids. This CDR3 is CASSLVIPPADTEAFF. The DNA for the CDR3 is TGTGCCAGCAGCTTGGTGATTCCCCCAGCGGACACTGAAGCTTTCTTT.

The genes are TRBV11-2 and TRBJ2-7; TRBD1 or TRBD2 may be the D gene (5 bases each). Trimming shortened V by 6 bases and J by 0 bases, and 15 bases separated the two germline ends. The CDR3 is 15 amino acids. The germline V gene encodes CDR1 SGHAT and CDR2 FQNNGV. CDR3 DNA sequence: TGTGCCAGCAGTAACCGGGACCGCGACTCCTACGAGCAGTACTTC. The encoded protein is CASSNRDRDSYEQYF.

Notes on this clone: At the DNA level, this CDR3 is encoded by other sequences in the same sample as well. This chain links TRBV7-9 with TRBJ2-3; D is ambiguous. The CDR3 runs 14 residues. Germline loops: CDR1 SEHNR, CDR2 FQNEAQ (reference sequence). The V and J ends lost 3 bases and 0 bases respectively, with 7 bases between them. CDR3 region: CASSLVSSTDTQYF. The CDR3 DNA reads TGTGCCAGCAGCTTGGTTTCGAGCACAGATACGCAGTATTTT. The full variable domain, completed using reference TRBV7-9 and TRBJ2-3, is DTGVSQNPRHKITKRGQNVTFRCDPISEHNRLYWYRQTLGQGPEFLTYFQNEAQLEKSRLLSDRFSAERPKGSFSTLEIQRTEQGDSAMYLCASSLVSSTDTQYFGPGTRLTVL.

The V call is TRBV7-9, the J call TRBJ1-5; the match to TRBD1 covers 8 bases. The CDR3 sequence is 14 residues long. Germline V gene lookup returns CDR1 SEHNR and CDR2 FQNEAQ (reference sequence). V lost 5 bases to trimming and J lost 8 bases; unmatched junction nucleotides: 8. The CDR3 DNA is TGTGCCAGCAGCAAATGGACAGGGAGTGAGCCCCAGCATTTT. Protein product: CASSKWTGSEPQHF. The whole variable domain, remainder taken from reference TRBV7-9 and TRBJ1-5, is DTGVSQNPRHKITKRGQNVTFRCDPISEHNRLYWYRQTLGQGPEFLTYFQNEAQLEKSRLLSDRFSAERPKGSFSTLEIQRTEQGDSAMYLCASSKWTGSEPQHFGDGTRLSIL.

Here the CDR3 reads CASSLWDEQFF. The CDR3 nucleotides read TGTGCCAGCAGTCTTTGGGATGAGCAGTTCTTC. The rearrangement links TRBV6-1 to TRBJ2-1; D gene unclear. This CDR3 region has 11 residues. V was shortened by 5 bases and J by 8 bases, with 7 bases between the two germline ends. From germline, CDR1 is MNHNS and CDR2 SASEGT.

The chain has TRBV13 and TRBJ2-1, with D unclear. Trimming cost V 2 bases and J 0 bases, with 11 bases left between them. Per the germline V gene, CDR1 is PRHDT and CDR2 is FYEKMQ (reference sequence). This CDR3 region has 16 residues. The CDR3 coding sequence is TGTGCCAGCAGCTTAAGAGGCCCTAGCTCCTACAATGAGCAGTTCTTC. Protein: CASSLRGPSSYNEQFF.

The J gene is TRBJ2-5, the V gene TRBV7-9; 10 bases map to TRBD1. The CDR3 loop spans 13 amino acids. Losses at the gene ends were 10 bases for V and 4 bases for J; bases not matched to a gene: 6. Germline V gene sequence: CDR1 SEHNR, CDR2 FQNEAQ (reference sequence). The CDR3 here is CATQGQGGETQYF. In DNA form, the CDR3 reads TGTGCCACCCAAGGACAGGGGGGAGAGACCCAGTACTTC.

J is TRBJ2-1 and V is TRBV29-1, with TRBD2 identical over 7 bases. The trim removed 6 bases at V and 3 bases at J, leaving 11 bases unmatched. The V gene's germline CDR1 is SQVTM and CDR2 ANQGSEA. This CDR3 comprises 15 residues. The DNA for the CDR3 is TGCAGCGTCCCCGGGGGTAGCGGGTTCTACAATGAGCAGTTCTTC. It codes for CSVPGGSGFYNEQFF.

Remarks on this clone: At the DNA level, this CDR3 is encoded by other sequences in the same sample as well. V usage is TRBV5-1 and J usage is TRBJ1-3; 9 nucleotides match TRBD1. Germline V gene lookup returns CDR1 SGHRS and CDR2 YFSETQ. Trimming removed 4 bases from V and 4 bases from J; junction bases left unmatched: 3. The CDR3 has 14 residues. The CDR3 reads CASSGGQGGNTIYF. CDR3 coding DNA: TGCGCCAGCAGCGGGGGACAGGGAGGAAACACCATATATTTT.